One and the same sample provided the 29 T cell receptor beta chains below, sequenced in a study of shared clonotypes between healthy human individuals. TCRdb keeps only in-frame clones here, not all; method: immunoSEQ multiplex PCR. This repertoire shows around 620,000 clones, 85% to 95% found once; its top ten account for over 0.095%. Naive CD8 cells comprised CD45RO-negative, CCR7-positively selected cells, excluding terminally differentiated effector memory CD45RA+ cells. Specimen: naive CD8+ T cells sorted from blood. These receptors were collected from a woman in her thirties in good health.

The genes are TRBV7-9 and TRBJ2-7; TRBD1 agrees at 8 bases. Trimming at V came to 8 bases and at J to 1 base, leaving 7 bases not matched to a gene. Germline CDR1 is SEHNR and CDR2 is FQNEAQ (reference sequence). The CDR3 has 14 residues. The CDR3 loop reads CASGQTGGSYEQYF. Written as DNA, the CDR3 is TGTGCCAGCGGACAAACAGGGGGATCCTACGAGCAGTACTTC.

The V and J genes are TRBV19 and TRBJ2-2; no firm D call. Between the trimmed V and J ends, which lost 8 bases and 10 bases, there was a span of 17 bases. The CDR3 consists of 13 residues. Per the germline V gene, CDR1 is LNHDA and CDR2 is SQIVND (reference sequence). In DNA, the CDR3 is TGTGCCAGTGGGCGAAGGGATAGGTTGGAGCTGTTTTTT. Amino acids: CASGRRDRLELFF. The full variable domain, its missing parts supplied by reference TRBV19 and TRBJ2-2, is DGGITQSPKYLFRKEGQNVTLSCEQNLNHDAMYWYRQDPGQGLRLIYYSQIVNDFQKGDIAEGYSVSREKKESFPLTVTSAQKNPTAFYLCASGRRDRLELFFGEGSRLTVL.

The gene calls are TRBV19 and TRBJ1-5, with D uncertain. The CDR3 sequence is 15 residues long. Trimming took 8 bases from V and 0 from J, leaving 14 bases between them. Per the germline V gene, CDR1 is LNHDA and CDR2 is SQIVND (reference sequence). As DNA, the CDR3 is TGTGCCAGTGGGATGCGGTCTTTTAGCAATCAGCCCCAGCATTTT. This codes for CASGMRSFSNQPQHF.

The J gene is TRBJ1-1, the V gene TRBV7-9; D may be TRBD1 (6 bases). V was cut by 6 bases and J by 0 bases, with 8 bases left in between. Per germline, CDR1 SEHNR and CDR2 FQNEAQ (reference sequence). The CDR3 covers 13 residues. CDR3 sequence: CASRSGVNTEAFF. The CDR3 bases are TGTGCCAGCAGGTCAGGGGTGAACACTGAAGCTTTCTTT.

The chain couples TRBV7-6 to TRBJ2-7; D may be TRBD1 (6 bases). V was shortened by 5 bases and J by 1 base, with 9 bases between the two germline ends. The length of the CDR3 is 13 residues. Germline V gene data show CDR1 as SGHVS and CDR2 as FNYEAQ. CDR3 coding DNA: TGTGCCAGCAGCCCCGACAGGTCCTACGAGCAGTACTTC. Protein product: CASSPDRSYEQYF.

The V and J genes are TRBV12-5 and TRBJ2-5, with D tentatively TRBD2 (6 bases). TRBJ2-7 explains the end of the DNA better; the J call may be wrong. The CDR3 is 18 residues long. Germline CDR1 reads LGHNT; CDR2 reads FRNRAP. As DNA, the CDR3 is TGTGCTAGTGGTTTGGCACTCTCGGAGGGCGGGAATTCCTACGAGCAGTACTTC. Amino acids: CASGLALSEGGNSYEQYF.

A note on this clone: This specimen includes other DNA sequences encoding the same CDR3. The chain's CDR3 is CASSDWGYEQYF. The CDR3 DNA sequence: TGTGCCAGCAGTGACTGGGGCTACGAGCAGTACTTC. V usage is TRBV6-1 and J usage is TRBJ2-7; D call uncertain. Trimming took 3 bases from V and 3 from J, leaving 6 bases between them. CDR1 is MNHNS and CDR2 is SASEGT in the germline V gene. The CDR3 is 12 residues long.

V gene TRBV28 combines with J gene TRBJ2-1, with D perhaps being TRBD1 or TRBD2 (5 bases each). The V end lost 5 bases, the J end lost 5 bases, and 13 bases lay between the germline ends. The CDR3 covers 14 residues. Germline V CDR1 and CDR2: MDHEN, SYDVKM. The CDR3 DNA is TGTGCCAGCAGTCGTCGAGGGGTCCACAATGAGCAGTTCTTC. The encoded protein is CASSRRGVHNEQFF.

CDR3: CASSLLVSDEQFF. CDR3 DNA: TGTGCCAGCAGTCTACTTGTCTCGGATGAGCAGTTCTTC. The chain has TRBV28 and TRBJ2-1; D not certain. Germline V gene sequence: CDR1 MDHEN, CDR2 SYDVKM. Trimming took 5 bases from V and 8 from J, leaving 13 bases between them. This CDR3 comprises 13 residues. Based on the CDR3 plus reference TRBV28 and TRBJ2-1, the full variable domain is DVKVTQSSRYLVKRTGEKVFLECVQDMDHENMFWYRQDPGLGLRLIYFSYDVKMKEKGDIPEGYSVSREKKERFSLILESASTNQTSMYLCASSLLVSDEQFFGPGTRLTVL.

V and J are TRBV11-2 and TRBJ2-7; TRBD2 matches at 8 bases. The CDR3 runs to 16 residues. V shed 4 bases and J 2 bases; nucleotides not matched to a gene: 10. CDR1 is SGHAT, CDR2 FQNNGV, per germline. The CDR3 here is CASSYSRASGPYEQYF. CDR3 nucleotide sequence: TGTGCCAGCAGCTACTCCAGGGCTAGCGGGCCCTACGAGCAGTACTTC.

The gene calls are TRBV28 and TRBJ1-3; no reliable D call. Germline CDR1 MDHEN, CDR2 SYDVKM. Trimming shortened V by 5 bases and J by 0 bases, and 8 bases separated the two germline ends. The CDR3 has 14 amino acids. DNA for the CDR3: TGTGCCAGCAGTCCTCCCATCTCTGGAAACACCATATATTTT. Amino acids: CASSPPISGNTIYF.

The chain carries TRBV28 and TRBJ2-7, with no clear D. CDR1 is MDHEN, CDR2 SYDVKM, per germline. Trimming removed 8 bases at V and 5 bases at J, with 19 bases between. This CDR3 is 14 amino acids long. The CDR3: CASAWKGIEDEQYF. CDR3 nucleotide sequence: TGTGCCAGCGCTTGGAAGGGAATCGAGGACGAGCAGTACTTC.

This rearrangement joins TRBV6-4 to TRBJ2-1; 7 bases are shared with TRBD2. The CDR3 has 14 residues. V shed 4 bases and J 8 bases; nucleotides not matched to a gene: 8. Germline lookup yields CDR1 MRHNA and CDR2 SNTAGT. This CDR3 reads CASSGVGGSHEQFF. The CDR3 DNA reads TGTGCCAGCAGTGGGGTGGGAGGGTCGCATGAGCAGTTCTTC.

The chain combines TRBV28 with TRBJ1-3, with a weak D call TRBD1 (5 bases). With 6 bases removed from V and 1 base from J, the gap between germline ends came to 7 bases. There are 13 residues in the CDR3. In germline, CDR1 is MDHEN, CDR2 SYDVKM. The CDR3 sequence: CASRQVSGNTIYF. CDR3 bases: TGTGCCAGCAGACAGGTGTCTGGAAACACCATATATTTT. The complete variable domain, with remaining parts taken from reference TRBV28 and TRBJ1-3, reads DVKVTQSSRYLVKRTGEKVFLECVQDMDHENMFWYRQDPGLGLRLIYFSYDVKMKEKGDIPEGYSVSREKKERFSLILESASTNQTSMYLCASRQVSGNTIYFGEGSWLTVV.

This sequence joins TRBV19 and TRBJ2-7; no clear D gene. Germline CDR1 LNHDA, CDR2 SQIVND (reference sequence). V lost 3 bases to trimming and J lost 6 bases, with 18 bases between them. The CDR3 is made up of 15 amino acids. DNA for the CDR3: TGTGCCAGTAGTATGTTCGGAGTCGGCCCTTTCGAGCAGTACTTC. Translation: CASSMFGVGPFEQYF.

The CDR3 is CASKKGSYEQYF. CDR3 coding DNA: TGTGCCAGCAAAAAGGGCTCCTACGAGCAGTACTTC. V usage is TRBV6-1 and J usage is TRBJ2-7, with D unclear. V lost 7 bases and J 0 bases, leaving 7 bases between the germline ends. The V gene's germline CDR1 is MNHNS and CDR2 SASEGT. The CDR3 sequence is 12 residues long.

This chain links TRBV9 with TRBJ2-3; TRBD1 aligns across 8 bases. Germline V CDR1 and CDR2: SGDLS, YYNGEE. The length of the CDR3 is 15 residues. V trimming: 4 bases; J trimming: 3 bases; junction bases outside the gene matches: 7. The CDR3: CASSPWTGSTDTQYF. The CDR3 DNA reads as TGTGCCAGCAGCCCGTGGACAGGGTCGACAGATACGCAGTATTTT.

The V and J genes are TRBV28 and TRBJ1-2; D unclear. From germline, CDR1 is MDHEN and CDR2 SYDVKM. Trimming left V 1 base short and J 4 bases short, with 25 bases between. CDR3 length equals 19 residues. As DNA, the CDR3 is TGTGCCAGCAGTTTATTCTGGCGTAAGACAAAGAGGATGCCCTATGGCTACACCTTC. It codes for CASSLFWRKTKRMPYGYTF.

This sequence joins TRBV7-9 and TRBJ2-3, with D unresolved. Deletions cut 7 bases from V and 4 bases from J, with 9 bases between. The CDR3 is 12 residues long. Germline CDR1 SEHNR, CDR2 FQNEAQ (reference sequence). CDR3 nucleotide sequence: TGTGCCAGCACAGGTAGTCCAGATACGCAGTATTTT. It yields the protein CASTGSPDTQYF.

V is TRBV28 and J is TRBJ2-7; 7 bases agree with TRBD1. Germline V gene lookup returns CDR1 MDHEN and CDR2 SYDVKM. The V segment lost 6 bases and the J segment 4 bases; nucleotides outside the gene matches: 18. CDR3 length equals 17 residues. The chain's CDR3 is CASRSMTLDREQYEQYF. CDR3 coding DNA: TGTGCCAGCAGATCTATGACACTTGACAGGGAGCAATACGAGCAGTACTTC.

This sequence joins TRBV28 and TRBJ1-4, with a tentative D call TRBD1 (5 bases). Germline V gives CDR1 MDHEN, CDR2 SYDVKM. The CDR3 sequence is 17 residues long. The V gene lost 5 bases and the J gene lost 3 bases, with 19 bases spanning the gap. This CDR3 reads CASSPRGWGRANEKLFF. In DNA form, the CDR3 reads TGTGCCAGCAGTCCACGGGGTTGGGGCCGGGCTAATGAAAAACTGTTTTTT.

The chain has TRBV29-1 and TRBJ1-1, with 8 bases aligning to TRBD1. This CDR3 is 19 amino acids long. Losses at the gene ends were 3 bases for V and 4 bases for J; bases not matched to a gene: 22. Germline lookup yields CDR1 SQVTM and CDR2 ANQGSEA. This CDR3 is CSVEWVGNDRGRPSTEAFF. As DNA, the CDR3 is TGCAGCGTTGAGTGGGTGGGGAATGACAGGGGCCGCCCGAGCACTGAAGCTTTCTTT. Complete variable domain (other parts from reference TRBV29-1 and TRBJ1-1): SAVISQKPSRDICQRGTSLTIQCQVDSQVTMMFWYRQQPGQSLTLIATANQGSEATYESGFVIDKFPISRPNLTFSTLTVSNMSPEDSSIYLCSVEWVGNDRGRPSTEAFFGQGTRLTVV.

V and J are TRBV9 and TRBJ1-3; 8 bases align to TRBD1. With V trimmed by 4 bases and J by 0 bases, 6 bases remained unmatched. This CDR3 is 16 amino acids long. In germline, CDR1 is SGDLS, CDR2 YYNGEE. CDR3 region: CASSKRQGFSGNTIYF. CDR3 DNA: TGTGCCAGCAGCAAACGACAGGGGTTCTCTGGAAACACCATATATTTT.

V is TRBV29-1 and J is TRBJ1-2; perhaps TRBD1 as D (5 bases). The germline V and J ends were trimmed by 3 bases and 4 bases, with 12 bases remaining between them. The germline V gene has CDR1 SQVTM and CDR2 ANQGSEA. CDR3 length: 13 residues. CDR3 nucleotides: TGCAGCGTTGAGGGTGGGACGTTCTATGGCTACACCTTC. Its protein is CSVEGGTFYGYTF.

V is TRBV19 and J is TRBJ2-1; D possibly corresponds to TRBD2 (5 bases). The CDR3 runs to 16 residues. Looked up from germline, CDR1 is LNHDA and CDR2 is SQIVND (reference sequence). The V and J ends lost 3 bases and 2 bases respectively, with 14 bases between them. The CDR3 DNA follows: TGTGCCAGTAGTATTTTTGGCTGGGAGACCTACAATGAGCAGTTCTTC. It encodes CASSIFGWETYNEQFF.

This chain links TRBV11-2 with TRBJ2-5; 12 bases are shared with TRBD2. The V gene end was trimmed by 5 bases and the J gene end by 4 bases; junction bases not matched to a gene: 14. Germline CDR1 is SGHAT and CDR2 is FQNNGV. The CDR3 has 18 residues. As DNA, the CDR3 is TGTGCCAGCAGCCCCAGCCGGTCTAGCGGGAGGGCCCCAGAGACCCAGTACTTC. This translates into CASSPSRSSGRAPETQYF.

This chain connects TRBV28 to TRBJ2-7; 9 bases are a match to TRBD2. In germline, CDR1 is MDHEN, CDR2 SYDVKM. The junction had 12 bases not matched to a gene; V was cut back by 6 bases and J by 3 bases. The CDR3 contains 16 residues. The CDR3 DNA reads as TGTGCCAGCAGCCAACCCCCGCGGGAGGGTAGCTACGAGCAGTACTTC. Amino acids: CASSQPPREGSYEQYF.

The chain uses TRBV6-5 and TRBJ1-1, with 10 bases fitting TRBD1. The CDR3 has 12 amino acids. Per germline, CDR1 MNHEY and CDR2 SVGAGI. V trimming: 10 bases; J trimming: 7 bases; junction bases outside the gene matches: 6. The CDR3 protein is CATWDRGFEAFF. Written as DNA, the CDR3 is TGTGCCACTTGGGACAGGGGTTTTGAAGCTTTCTTT.

The rearrangement links TRBV27 to TRBJ1-3; 11 bases agree with TRBD1. This CDR3 spans 15 amino acids. Trimming at V came to 6 bases and at J to 1 base, leaving 2 bases not matched to a gene. Germline values: CDR1 MNHEY, CDR2 SMNVEV (reference sequence). CDR3 sequence reads: CASRGDRGSGNTIYF. CDR3 sequence (DNA): TGTGCCAGCAGGGGGGACAGGGGGTCTGGAAACACCATATATTTT.